A selection of T cell receptor beta chains follows, all from one sample in a study of glioma-infiltrating T cells after dendritic cell vaccination. Clones were sequenced by immunoSEQ multiplex PCR, and TCRdb holds only the in-frame ones, with some missing. The sample carries approximately 48,000 clones, approximately 91% recorded once. This material consisted of blood, taken after dendritic cell vaccination. The receptors stem from a human donor with glioblastoma. CDR3s include the opening cysteine and the closing phenylalanine or tryptophan. A D gene is named only where the DNA matches it firmly. Size is omitted from some rows. Given values are once, few, many or a class for expanded clones.

size: NA; D: NA; J: TRBJ2-2; V: TRBV7-2; CDR3: CASSLSAGGTGELFF; DNA: TGTGCCAGCAGCTTAAGCGCAGGGGGGACCGGGGAGCTGTTTTTT
size: NA; D: NA; J: TRBJ1-1; V: TRBV2; CDR3: CASSESPNTEAFF; DNA: TGTGCCAGCAGCGAGAGTCCGAACACTGAAGCTTTCTTT
size: NA; D: TRBD2; J: TRBJ2-3; V: TRBV5-1; CDR3: CASSQTSGRSDTQYF; DNA: TGCGCCAGCAGCCAGACTAGCGGGAGGTCAGATACGCAGTATTTT
size: NA; D: NA; J: TRBJ2-3; V: TRBV7-2; CDR3: CASSLSSQTQYF; DNA: TGTGCCAGCAGCTTAAGTTCTCAGACGCAGTATTTT
size: NA; D: NA; J: TRBJ2-7; V: TRBV7-9; CDR3: CASSLDRSYEQYF; DNA: TGTGCCAGCAGCTTAGACAGGTCCTACGAGCAGTACTTC
size: NA; D: NA; J: TRBJ2-7; V: TRBV6-6; CDR3: CASAGGVYEQYF; DNA: TGTGCCAGCGCCGGAGGGGTCTACGAGCAGTACTTC
size: NA; D: NA; J: TRBJ1-1; V: TRBV10-3; CDR3: CATLAQGLNTEAFF; DNA: TGTGCCACCCTGGCCCAGGGCCTGAACACTGAAGCTTTCTTT
size: NA; D: TRBD1; J: TRBJ1-1; V: TRBV5-6; CDR3: CASSWRTGDTEAFF; DNA: TGTGCCAGCAGCTGGAGGACAGGGGACACTGAAGCTTTCTTT
size: NA; D: TRBD2; J: TRBJ2-1; V: TRBV7-2; CDR3: CASSLGGSGLVNEQFF; DNA: TGTGCCAGCAGCTTAGGAGGTAGCGGGTTAGTCAATGAGCAGTTCTTC
size: once; D: NA; J: TRBJ1-1; V: TRBV6-1; CDR3: CASSLRGVTEAFF; DNA: TGTGCCAGCAGCCTGCGGGGGGTCACTGAAGCTTTCTTT
size: NA; D: NA; J: TRBJ2-6; V: TRBV19; CDR3: CASSIRVANVLTF; DNA: TGTGCCAGTAGTATCAGGGTGGCCAACGTCCTGACTTTC
size: NA; D: TRBD2; J: TRBJ2-1; V: TRBV7-2; CDR3: CASSFRLAGMQWSNEQFF; DNA: TGTGCCAGCAGCTTTAGACTAGCGGGAATGCAATGGAGCAATGAGCAGTTCTTC
size: once; D: TRBD1; J: TRBJ1-1; V: TRBV6-5; CDR3: CASSYRDRNTEAFF; DNA: TGTGCCAGCAGTTACCGGGACAGGAACACTGAAGCTTTCTTT
size: NA; D: NA; J: TRBJ1-5; V: TRBV19; CDR3: CASSEGLYSNQPQHF; DNA: TGTGCCAGTAGTGAGGGTCTCTATAGCAATCAGCCCCAGCATTTT
size: NA; D: NA; J: TRBJ1-3; V: TRBV5-1; CDR3: CASSADRIGNTIYF; DNA: TGCGCCAGCAGCGCCGACAGGATCGGAAACACCATATATTTT
size: NA; D: TRBD1; J: TRBJ1-1; V: TRBV7-2; CDR3: CASSLRTGWGSTTEAFF; DNA: TGTGCCAGCAGCTTAAGGACAGGGTGGGGCAGTACAACTGAAGCTTTCTTT
size: NA; D: TRBD2; J: TRBJ2-2; V: TRBV2; CDR3: CASCGTTKSTGELFF; DNA: TGTGCCAGCTGCGGGACTACTAAAAGCACCGGGGAGCTGTTTTTT
size: NA; D: TRBD1; J: TRBJ1-3; V: TRBV4-1; CDR3: CASSPTTGRWSSGNTIYF; DNA: TGCGCCAGCAGCCCTACGACAGGGAGATGGAGTAGTGGAAACACCATATATTTT
size: NA; D: NA; J: TRBJ2-5; V: TRBV5-4; CDR3: CASSLGGERGTQYF; DNA: TGTGCCAGCAGCTTGGGGGGGGAGAGGGGGACCCAGTACTTC
size: NA; D: NA; J: TRBJ2-2; V: TRBV25-1; CDR3: CATTVVGTGELFF; DNA: TGTGCCACCACCGTAGTCGGGACCGGGGAGCTGTTTTTT
size: NA; D: TRBD1; J: TRBJ1-4; V: TRBV9; CDR3: CASSVAGTGDEKLFF; DNA: TGTGCCAGCAGCGTAGCCGGGACAGGGGACGAAAAACTGTTTTTT
size: NA; D: NA; J: TRBJ1-1; V: TRBV7-2; CDR3: CASSPGTPYEAFF; DNA: TGTGCCAGCAGTCCCGGGACACCCTATGAAGCTTTCTTT
size: NA; D: NA; J: TRBJ1-2; V: TRBV28; CDR3: CASSLGHYGYTF; DNA: TGTGCCAGCAGTTTAGGCCACTATGGCTACACCTTC
size: NA; D: NA; J: TRBJ1-2; V: TRBV7-2; CDR3: CASSYSLIGDGYTF; DNA: TGTGCCAGCAGCTATTCACTAATTGGCGATGGCTACACCTTC
size: NA; D: NA; J: TRBJ2-3; V: TRBV19; CDR3: CASSLGGTQYF; DNA: TGTGCCAGTAGTCTCGGGGGTACGCAGTATTTT
size: NA; D: NA; J: TRBJ2-7; V: TRBV5-1; CDR3: CASSLYPEEQYF; DNA: TGCGCCAGCAGCTTGTACCCCGAGGAGCAGTACTTC
size: NA; D: NA; J: TRBJ1-1; V: TRBV7-9; CDR3: CASSLGRRDVTEAFF; DNA: TGTGCCAGCAGCTTAGGTCGCAGGGATGTGACTGAAGCTTTCTTT
size: NA; D: NA; J: TRBJ2-7; V: TRBV7-9; CDR3: CASSPQRTSSYEQYF; DNA: TGTGCCAGCAGCCCTCAGCGGACGAGCTCCTACGAGCAGTACTTC
size: NA; D: NA; J: TRBJ1-5; V: TRBV28; CDR3: CASSSPPQPQHF; DNA: TGTGCCAGCAGTTCCCCTCCGCAGCCCCAGCATTTT
size: NA; D: TRBD2; J: TRBJ2-5; V: TRBV5-4; CDR3: CASSLTGRTSGRAGETQYF; DNA: TGTGCCAGCAGCTTGACCGGTCGGACTAGCGGGAGAGCCGGGGAGACCCAGTACTTC
size: few; D: NA; J: TRBJ2-5; V: TRBV7-8; CDR3: CASSFPPWAGRRGTQYF; DNA: TGTGCCAGCAGCTTCCCGCCGTGGGCAGGACGACGGGGGACCCAGTACTTC
size: NA; D: NA; J: TRBJ2-1; V: TRBV6-1; CDR3: CASSELRSGHVGGNEQFF; DNA: TGTGCCAGCAGTGAATTAAGGTCTGGACATGTGGGGGGCAATGAGCAGTTCTTC
size: NA; D: TRBD2; J: TRBJ2-1; V: TRBV7-3; CDR3: CASSLSAGGYNEQFF; DNA: TGTGCCAGCAGCTTATCGGCGGGGGGCTACAATGAGCAGTTCTTC
size: few; D: NA; J: TRBJ2-7; V: TRBV19; CDR3: CASSMNTYEQYF; DNA: TGTGCCAGTAGTATGAACACCTACGAGCAGTACTTC
size: once; D: TRBD1; J: TRBJ1-2; V: TRBV28; CDR3: CASSSTGTVSFYGYTF; DNA: TGTGCCAGCAGTTCAACCGGGACAGTATCCTTCTATGGCTACACCTTC
size: few; D: NA; J: TRBJ2-7; V: TRBV10-3; CDR3: CAISQGGEQYF; DNA: TGTGCCATCAGTCAGGGCGGCGAGCAGTACTTC
size: once; D: TRBD2; J: TRBJ2-3; V: TRBV27; CDR3: CASSHASGGTDTQYF; DNA: TGTGCCAGCAGTCATGCTAGCGGGGGCACAGATACGCAGTATTTT
size: NA; D: TRBD2; J: TRBJ2-2; V: TRBV10-3; CDR3: CAIRGLAGHVTGELFF; DNA: TGTGCCATCAGGGGACTAGCGGGGCATGTCACCGGGGAGCTGTTTTTT
size: few; D: NA; J: TRBJ1-5; V: TRBV6-1; CDR3: CASSVGQLSNQPQHF; DNA: TGTGCCAGCAGTGTAGGACAGCTTAGCAATCAGCCCCAGCATTTT
size: NA; D: NA; J: TRBJ1-2; V: TRBV5-1; CDR3: CASSVDSSNYGYTF; DNA: TGCGCCAGCAGCGTGGACAGTTCTAACTATGGCTACACCTTC
size: NA; D: TRBD2; J: TRBJ2-1; V: TRBV28; CDR3: CASLTSGVGNEQFF; DNA: TGTGCCAGTCTGACTAGCGGGGTCGGCAATGAGCAGTTCTTC
size: NA; D: NA; J: TRBJ1-1; V: TRBV20-1; CDR3: CSAQSNTEAFF; DNA: TGCAGTGCCCAATCGAACACTGAAGCTTTCTTT